The clone carrying this TCR beta chain was observed a handful of times. Its matching antigen is unknown. This sample stems from a study of T-cell memory formation after mild COVID-19. Study context: In these data, TCR clusters were largely donor specific.

In germline, CDR1 is SQVTM, CDR2 ANQGSEA. V gave up 6 bases and J gave up 4 bases; unmatched junction bases: 3. The CDR3 sequence is 12 residues long. Study-wide results and caveats: Second-wave clones peaking on day 37 lacked confirmed SARS-CoV-2 specificity. Several responding clones turned up in pre-infection memory, indicating that cross-reactive memory may have taken part.

One entry per CDR3 protein, called by TCRdb with MiXCR from the 5' RACE reads. The sample includes approximately 250,000 distinct CDR3 sequences, 16% seen only once; the top ten take roughly a fifth. The chain has TRBV29-1 and TRBJ1-1; 9 bases line up with TRBD1. The TCR comes from a man between 18 and 29 years old who had mild COVID-19 (a few samples of this study predate the infection). Cell type and time point are not known. Material: PBMCs or a T cell subset sorted from them (not recorded which). CDR3 coding DNA: TGCAGCGTAGTGGACAGGGGCACTGAAGCTTTCTTT. Residues: CSVVDRGTEAFF.